These T cell receptor beta chains were read from a single sample in a study of blood T cell repertoires in COVID-19. Profiled with immunoSEQ multiplex PCR; TCRdb holds only in-frame clones, not every one. This sample has around 440,000 clones, with approximately 88% found just once. The sequencing sample was made of peripheral blood. The receptor set was obtained from a woman between 45 and 60 years old with COVID-19, enrolled during active disease. Both conserved end residues are part of each CDR3. The D gene is left open where the match is weak. Clone size appears in some rows only: once, few, many, or a class for an expanded clone.

CDR3: CAWSVGTSGVYEQYF
DNA: TGTGCCTGGAGTGTTGGGACTAGCGGGGTGTACGAGCAGTACTTC
V: TRBV30
length: 15
size: .
J: TRBJ2-7
D: TRBD2

CDR3: CASSQTANYGYTF
DNA: TGTGCCAGCTCCCAGACAGCTAACTATGGCTACACCTTC
V: TRBV18
length: 13
size: .
J: TRBJ1-2
D: .

CDR3: CASSPWGVAGTGELFF
DNA: TGCGCCAGCAGCCCCTGGGGAGTTGCCGGCACCGGGGAGCTGTTTTTT
V: TRBV5-1
length: 16
size: .
J: TRBJ2-2
D: .

CDR3: CASTLDLTGQPQHF
DNA: TGTGCCAGCACCCTAGACCTCACCGGTCAGCCCCAGCATTTT
V: TRBV6-5
length: 14
size: .
J: TRBJ1-5
D: .

CDR3: CASSEDRRDGYTF
DNA: TGTGCCAGCAGTGAAGATAGGAGGGATGGCTACACCTTC
V: TRBV6-1
length: 13
size: .
J: TRBJ1-2
D: .

CDR3: CASSHSRGAGELFF
DNA: TGTGCCAGCAGCCACTCCAGGGGAGCCGGGGAGCTGTTTTTT
V: TRBV28
length: 14
size: .
J: TRBJ2-2
D: .

CDR3: CASSPYTREESPLHF
DNA: TGCGCCAGCAGCCCCTACACCCGGGAGGAGTCACCCCTCCACTTT
V: TRBV5-1
length: 15
size: .
J: TRBJ1-6
D: .

CDR3: CASSIEEGPGIDEQFF
DNA: TGTGCCAGTAGTATAGAGGAGGGGCCGGGAATAGATGAGCAGTTCTTC
V: TRBV19
length: 16
size: .
J: TRBJ2-1
D: .

CDR3: CASSPGTGKAQPQHF
DNA: TGTGCCAGCTCACCGGGGACAGGGAAGGCTCAGCCCCAGCATTTT
V: TRBV18
length: 15
size: .
J: TRBJ1-5
D: TRBD1

CDR3: CASSRPTSGTLNTGELFF
DNA: TGTGCCAGCAGCCGTCCCACTAGCGGGACCTTGAACACCGGGGAGCTGTTTTTT
V: TRBV4-2
length: 18
size: .
J: TRBJ2-2
D: TRBD2

CDR3: CASSPKTGNYGYTF
DNA: TGCGCCAGCAGCCCAAAGACAGGGAACTATGGCTACACCTTC
V: TRBV4-1
length: 14
size: .
J: TRBJ1-2
D: TRBD1

CDR3: CASSIVEAGEQPQHF
DNA: TGTGCCAGTAGTATCGTAGAGGCAGGGGAACAGCCCCAGCATTTT
V: TRBV19
length: 15
size: .
J: TRBJ1-5
D: .

CDR3: CSAFQGYEQYF
DNA: TGCAGTGCCTTCCAGGGTTACGAGCAGTACTTC
V: TRBV20-1
length: 11
size: .
J: TRBJ2-7
D: .

CDR3: CASTAGQGTTEAFF
DNA: TGTGCCAGCACCGCCGGGCAGGGAACCACTGAAGCTTTCTTT
V: TRBV6-5
length: 14
size: once
J: TRBJ1-1
D: .

CDR3: CASTAGGKGRAFF
DNA: TGTGCCAGCACCGCGGGGGGGAAAGGAAGAGCTTTCTTT
V: TRBV6-6
length: 13
size: .
J: TRBJ1-1
D: .

CDR3: CSALAWDTDTQYF
DNA: TGCAGCGCACTAGCTTGGGACACAGATACGCAGTATTTT
V: TRBV29-1
length: 13
size: once
J: TRBJ2-3
D: .

CDR3: CASSEGTVNYGYTF
DNA: TGTGCCAGCAGTGAGGGGACTGTTAACTATGGCTACACCTTC
V: TRBV6-1
length: 14
size: .
J: TRBJ1-2
D: .

CDR3: CASSLIQLNTEAFF
DNA: TGCGCCAGCAGCTTGATACAGTTGAACACTGAAGCTTTCTTT
V: TRBV5-1
length: 14
size: .
J: TRBJ1-1
D: .

CDR3: CASSLAGGGQETQYF
DNA: TGTGCCAGCAGTTTAGCGGGGGGGGGCCAAGAGACCCAGTACTTC
V: TRBV7-2
length: 15
size: .
J: TRBJ2-5
D: TRBD2

CDR3: CAWHLLATDTQYF
DNA: TGTGCCTGGCATCTGTTGGCCACAGATACGCAGTATTTT
V: TRBV30
length: 13
size: once
J: TRBJ2-3
D: .

CDR3: CASSEGPGQPQHF
DNA: TGCGCCAGCAGTGAAGGTCCGGGTCAGCCCCAGCATTTT
V: TRBV5-1
length: 13
size: few
J: TRBJ1-5
D: .

CDR3: CASSLSREFYEQYF
DNA: TGTGCCAGCTCACTAAGCAGGGAATTCTACGAGCAGTACTTC
V: TRBV18
length: 14
size: .
J: TRBJ2-7
D: .

CDR3: CASSESGVAGANVLTF
DNA: TGTGCCAGCAGTGAATCAGGGGTTGCTGGGGCCAACGTCCTGACTTTC
V: TRBV2
length: 16
size: .
J: TRBJ2-6
D: .

CDR3: CASTGQGRGPQHF
DNA: TGTGCCAGCACCGGACAGGGGAGAGGGCCCCAGCATTTT
V: TRBV7-9
length: 13
size: .
J: TRBJ1-5
D: TRBD1

CDR3: CASRTLTGALYGYTF
DNA: TGTGCCAGCAGGACTCTGACAGGGGCTCTCTATGGCTACACCTTC
V: TRBV27
length: 15
size: .
J: TRBJ1-2
D: TRBD1

CDR3: CASSTGTGTYGYTF
DNA: TGTGCCAGCAGTACCGGGACAGGGACCTATGGCTACACCTTC
V: TRBV6-5
length: 14
size: .
J: TRBJ1-2
D: TRBD1

CDR3: CASSRSGTGGFNGYTF
DNA: TGTGCCAGCAGCAGATCCGGGACAGGGGGCTTTAATGGCTACACCTTC
V: TRBV5-8
length: 16
size: .
J: TRBJ1-2
D: TRBD1

CDR3: CSVEDQGADYGYTF
DNA: TGCAGCGTTGAAGATCAGGGGGCAGACTATGGCTACACCTTC
V: TRBV29-1
length: 14
size: .
J: TRBJ1-2
D: TRBD1

CDR3: CASTASSNSPLHF
DNA: TGTGCCAGCACCGCCTCGAGTAATTCACCCCTCCACTTT
V: TRBV12-3/TRBV12-4
length: 13
size: .
J: TRBJ1-6
D: .

CDR3: CASSYTWTRSYEQYF
DNA: TGTGCCAGCAGTTACACATGGACTCGCTCCTACGAGCAGTACTTC
V: TRBV6-6
length: 15
size: .
J: TRBJ2-7
D: .

CDR3: CSASGDATRDEQFF
DNA: TGCAGTGCTAGTGGAGACGCCACCCGGGATGAGCAGTTCTTC
V: TRBV20-1
length: 14
size: .
J: TRBJ2-1
D: .

CDR3: CASRHRGQGSSSGYTF
DNA: TGTGCCAGTAGACACCGTGGACAGGGCTCCTCGTCTGGCTACACCTTC
V: TRBV19
length: 16
size: .
J: TRBJ1-2
D: TRBD1